The clone carrying this T cell receptor beta chain was seen only a few times. Germline-derived CDR1 and CDR2 are WSHSY and SAAADI. CDR3 length: 15 residues. V lost 7 bases to trimming and J lost 7 bases; unmatched junction nucleotides: 9. The record originates from a study of T cells after yellow fever vaccination. TCRdb analysed the 5' RACE reads with MiXCR anew, one entry per CDR3 protein. The profile covers 450,000 to 550,000 distinct CDR3 sequences, with 15% to 20% appearing a single time and more than 13% taken by the ten largest. The TCR sequence derives from a man aged 25-45 years who received the YFV17D yellow fever vaccine. The chain has TRBV10-2 and TRBJ2-7, with TRBD2 identical over 14 bases. The starting material was PBMCs, obtained 15 days after the yellow fever booster vaccination. The CDR3 is CASKWGTSGSWEQYF. The CDR3 DNA is TGCGCCAGCAAATGGGGGACTAGCGGGAGTTGGGAGCAGTACTTC.